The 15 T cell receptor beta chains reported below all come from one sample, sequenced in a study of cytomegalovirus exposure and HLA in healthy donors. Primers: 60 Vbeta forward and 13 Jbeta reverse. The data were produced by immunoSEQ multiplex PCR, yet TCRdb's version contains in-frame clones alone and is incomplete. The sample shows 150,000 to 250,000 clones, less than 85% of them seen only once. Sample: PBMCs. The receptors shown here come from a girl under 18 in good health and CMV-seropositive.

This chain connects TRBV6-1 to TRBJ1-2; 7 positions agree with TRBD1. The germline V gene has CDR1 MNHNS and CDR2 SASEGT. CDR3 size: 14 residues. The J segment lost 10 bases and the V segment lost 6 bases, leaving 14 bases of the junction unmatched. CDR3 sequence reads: CASRKGTAQNVYTF. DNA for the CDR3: TGTGCCAGCAGAAAAGGGACAGCGCAGAACGTCTACACCTTC.

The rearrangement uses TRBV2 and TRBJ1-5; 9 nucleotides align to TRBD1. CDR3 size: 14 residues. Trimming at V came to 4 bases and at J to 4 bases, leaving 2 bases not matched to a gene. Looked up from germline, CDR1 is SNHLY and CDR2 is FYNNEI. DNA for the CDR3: TGTGCCAGCAGTGTCGGACAGGGGAATCAGCCCCAGCATTTT. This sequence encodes CASSVGQGNQPQHF.

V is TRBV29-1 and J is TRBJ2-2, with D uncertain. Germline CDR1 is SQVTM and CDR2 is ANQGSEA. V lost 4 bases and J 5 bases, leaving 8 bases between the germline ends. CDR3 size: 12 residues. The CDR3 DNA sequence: TGCAGCGTTGTGCAGTCGACCGGGGAGCTGTTTTTT. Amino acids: CSVVQSTGELFF.

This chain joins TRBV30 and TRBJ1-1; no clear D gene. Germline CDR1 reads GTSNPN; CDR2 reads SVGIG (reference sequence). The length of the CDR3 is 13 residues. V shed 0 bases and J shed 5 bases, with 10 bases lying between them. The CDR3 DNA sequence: TGTGCCTGGAGTGTCGGGGTTCGGACTGAAGCTTTCTTT. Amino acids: CAWSVGVRTEAFF.

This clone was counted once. For the CDR3, the DNA is TGTGCCAGCAGCTTACGAGAGGAGACCCAGTACTTC. Translating gives CASSLREETQYF. V is TRBV7-9 and J is TRBJ2-5; D gene ambiguous. Between the trimmed V and J ends, which lost 2 bases and 5 bases, there was a span of 6 bases. The CDR3 length is 12 residues. The germline CDR1 and CDR2 sequences are SEHNR and FQNEAQ (reference sequence).

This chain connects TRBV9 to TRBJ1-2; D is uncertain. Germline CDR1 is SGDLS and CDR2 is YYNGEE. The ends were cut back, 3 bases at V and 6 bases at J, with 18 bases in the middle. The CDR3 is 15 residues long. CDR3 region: CASSGPRRAIDGYTF. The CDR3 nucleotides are TGTGCCAGCAGCGGTCCCCGGCGGGCTATCGATGGCTACACCTTC.

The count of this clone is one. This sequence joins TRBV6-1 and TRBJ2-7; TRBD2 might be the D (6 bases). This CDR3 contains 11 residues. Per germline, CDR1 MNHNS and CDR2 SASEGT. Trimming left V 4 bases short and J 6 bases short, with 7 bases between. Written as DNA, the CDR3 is TGTGCCAGCAGTGTCGGGGGCGAGCAGTACTTC. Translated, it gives CASSVGGEQYF.

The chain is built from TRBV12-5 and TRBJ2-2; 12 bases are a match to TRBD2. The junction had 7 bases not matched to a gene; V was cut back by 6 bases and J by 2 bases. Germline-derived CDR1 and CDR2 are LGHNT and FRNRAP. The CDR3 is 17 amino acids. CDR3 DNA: TGTGCTAGTGGCCAGAGGACTAGCGGGACTAACACCGGGGAGCTGTTTTTT. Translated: CASGQRTSGTNTGELFF.

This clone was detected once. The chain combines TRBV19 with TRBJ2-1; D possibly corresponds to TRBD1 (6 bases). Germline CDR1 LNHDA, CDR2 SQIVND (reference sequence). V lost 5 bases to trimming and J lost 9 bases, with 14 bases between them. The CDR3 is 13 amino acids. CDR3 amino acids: CASSAQGRGEQFF. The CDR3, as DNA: TGTGCCAGTAGTGCGCAGGGGCGAGGTGAGCAGTTCTTC.

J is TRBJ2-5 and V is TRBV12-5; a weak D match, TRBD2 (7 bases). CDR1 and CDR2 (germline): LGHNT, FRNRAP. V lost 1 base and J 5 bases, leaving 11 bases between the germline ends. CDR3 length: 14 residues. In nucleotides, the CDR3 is TGTGCTAGTGGTTTGGCGGGGGGCGGTGAGACCCAGTACTTC. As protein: CASGLAGGGETQYF.

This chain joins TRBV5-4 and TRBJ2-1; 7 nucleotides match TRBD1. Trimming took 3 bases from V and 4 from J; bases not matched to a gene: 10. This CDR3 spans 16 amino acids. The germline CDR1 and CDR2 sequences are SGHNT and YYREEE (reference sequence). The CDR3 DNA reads TGTGCCAGCAGCTCCGAAGGGGGCCCCCAATACAATGAGCAGTTCTTC. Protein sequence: CASSSEGGPQYNEQFF.

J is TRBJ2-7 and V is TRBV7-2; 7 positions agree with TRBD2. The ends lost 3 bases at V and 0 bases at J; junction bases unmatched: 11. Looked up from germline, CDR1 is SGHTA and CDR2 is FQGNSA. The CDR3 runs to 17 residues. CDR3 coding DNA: TGTGCCAGCAGCTTTTCGCATCCCGGGGGGAGCTCCTACGAGCAGTACTTC. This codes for CASSFSHPGGSSYEQYF. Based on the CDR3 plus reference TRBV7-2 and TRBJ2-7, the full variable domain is GAGVSQSPSNKVTEKGKDVELRCDPISGHTALYWYRQSLGQGLEFLIYFQGNSAPDKSGLPSDRFSAERTGGSVSTLTIQRTQQEDSAVYLCASSFSHPGGSSYEQYFGPGTRLTVT.

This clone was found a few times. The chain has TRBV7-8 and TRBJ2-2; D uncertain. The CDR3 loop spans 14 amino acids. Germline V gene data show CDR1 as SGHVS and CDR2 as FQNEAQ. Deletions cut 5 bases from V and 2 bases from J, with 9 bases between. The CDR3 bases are TGTGCCAGCAGCACTGCAAGAAACACCGGGGAGCTGTTTTTT. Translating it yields CASSTARNTGELFF.

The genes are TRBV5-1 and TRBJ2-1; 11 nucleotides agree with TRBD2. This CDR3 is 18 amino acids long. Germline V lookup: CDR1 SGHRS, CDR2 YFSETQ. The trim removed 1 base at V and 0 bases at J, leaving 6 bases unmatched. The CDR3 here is CASSLRLAGGASYNEQFF. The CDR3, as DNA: TGCGCCAGCAGCTTGAGGCTAGCGGGGGGCGCCTCCTACAATGAGCAGTTCTTC. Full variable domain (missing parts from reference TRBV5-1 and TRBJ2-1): KAGVTQTPRYLIKTRGQQVTLSCSPISGHRSVSWYQQTPGQGLQFLFEYFSETQRNKGNFPGRFSGRQFSNSRSEMNVSTLELGDSALYLCASSLRLAGGASYNEQFFGPGTRLTVL.

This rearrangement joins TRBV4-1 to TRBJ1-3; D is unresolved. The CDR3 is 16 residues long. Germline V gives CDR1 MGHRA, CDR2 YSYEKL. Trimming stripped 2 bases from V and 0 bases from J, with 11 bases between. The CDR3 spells CASSQTRSSSGNTIYF. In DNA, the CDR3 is TGCGCCAGCAGCCAAACCAGGTCAAGCTCTGGAAACACCATATATTTT.